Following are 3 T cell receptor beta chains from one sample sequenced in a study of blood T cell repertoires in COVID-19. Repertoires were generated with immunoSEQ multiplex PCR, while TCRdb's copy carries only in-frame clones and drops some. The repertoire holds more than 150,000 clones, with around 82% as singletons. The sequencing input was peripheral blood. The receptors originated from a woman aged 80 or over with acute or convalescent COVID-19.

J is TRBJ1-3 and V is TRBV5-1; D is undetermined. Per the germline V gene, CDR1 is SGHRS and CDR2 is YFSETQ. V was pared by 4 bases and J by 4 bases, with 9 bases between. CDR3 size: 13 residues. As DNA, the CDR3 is TGCGCCAGCAGCGGGCAGGCGGGAAACACCATATATTTT. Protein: CASSGQAGNTIYF.

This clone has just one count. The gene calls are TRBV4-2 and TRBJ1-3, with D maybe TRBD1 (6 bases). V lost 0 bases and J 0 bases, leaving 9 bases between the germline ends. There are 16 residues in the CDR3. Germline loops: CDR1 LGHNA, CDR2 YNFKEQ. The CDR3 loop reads CASSQEGASSGNTIYF. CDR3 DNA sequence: TGTGCCAGCAGCCAAGAGGGGGCTAGCTCTGGAAACACCATATATTTT.

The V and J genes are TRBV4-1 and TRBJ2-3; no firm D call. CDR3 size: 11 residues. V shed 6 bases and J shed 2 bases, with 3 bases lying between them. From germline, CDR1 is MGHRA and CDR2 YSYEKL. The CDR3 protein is CASSNTDTQYF. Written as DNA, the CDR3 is TGCGCCAGCAGTAACACAGATACGCAGTATTTT.